These 28 T cell receptor beta chains came from one sample sequenced in a study of T-cell reconstitution after alpha-beta-depleted transplantation in children. A TCRbeta library incorporating unique molecular identifiers was prepared. TCRdb reprocessed the PCR reads via MiXCR and lists one record per CDR3 protein. The top ten hold just over 35% of the sample, which has around 580,000 distinct CDR3 sequences, over 20% seen once. The source was PBMCs, collected before TCRalphabeta/CD19-depleted stem cell transplant. The receptors were sampled from a boy under two years old with Wiskott-Aldrich syndrome, due to receive a stem cell transplant.

V usage is TRBV27 and J usage is TRBJ2-3; weak D call: TRBD2 (5 bases). The CDR3 runs to 15 residues. The ends were cut back, 6 bases at V and 4 bases at J, with 17 bases in the middle. The germline CDR1 and CDR2 sequences are MNHEY and SMNVEV (reference sequence). For the CDR3, the DNA is TGTGCCAGCAGCACTCCTAAACTAGGCCCAGATACGCAGTATTTT. This translates into CASSTPKLGPDTQYF.

This clonotype was counted between two and nine times. The chain links TRBV25-1 to TRBJ2-7, with a tentative D call TRBD1 (6 bases). The CDR3 extends over 15 amino acids. Trimming left V 6 bases short and J 0 bases short, with 15 bases between. Germline V lookup: CDR1 MGHDK, CDR2 SYGVNS. CDR3 residues: CASSATGHLSYEQYF. The DNA of the CDR3 is TGTGCCAGCAGCGCTACGGGACACCTCTCCTACGAGCAGTACTTC.

The chain couples TRBV5-1 to TRBJ2-5, with a weak D call TRBD2 (5 bases). CDR1 is SGHRS and CDR2 is YFSETQ in the germline V gene. Between the trimmed V and J ends, which lost 0 bases and 0 bases, there was a span of 15 bases. This CDR3 has 17 amino acids. The CDR3 loop is CASSLAATIGYQETQYF. CDR3 nucleotide sequence: TGCGCCAGCAGCTTGGCGGCGACTATCGGGTACCAAGAGACCCAGTACTTC.

The chain has TRBV5-1 and TRBJ2-7; either TRBD1 or TRBD2 may fit D (5 bases each). Looked up from germline, CDR1 is SGHRS and CDR2 is YFSETQ. The CDR3 loop spans 15 amino acids. V lost 4 bases and J 0 bases, leaving 14 bases between the germline ends. Here the CDR3 reads CASSTLGGPSYEQYF. CDR3 nucleotides: TGCGCCAGCAGCACCCTTGGGGGACCCTCCTACGAGCAGTACTTC.

This chain connects TRBV18 to TRBJ1-1; tentative D call: TRBD1 (5 bases). Germline V CDR1 and CDR2: KGHSH, LQKENI. V lost 10 bases, J lost 0 bases, and 12 bases lay in between. This CDR3 region has 13 residues. CDR3 protein: CATRQHMNTEAFF. In nucleotides, the CDR3 is TGTGCCACACGACAGCACATGAACACTGAAGCTTTCTTT. The variable domain in full, with the rest retrieved from reference TRBV18 and TRBJ1-1, is NAGVMQNPRHLVRRRGQEARLRCSPMKGHSHVYWYRQLPEEGLKFMVYLQKENIIDESGMPKERFSAEFPKEGPSILRIQQVVRGDSAAYFCATRQHMNTEAFFGQGTRLTVV.

CDR3 protein: CASSLRSQTNTIYF. Here the CDR3 DNA reads TGTGCCAGCAGCTTACGGTCGCAGACAAACACCATATATTTT. V is TRBV11-2 and J is TRBJ1-3; no clear D gene. V was shortened by 2 bases and J by 6 bases, with 11 bases between the two germline ends. This CDR3 is 14 amino acids long. Germline values: CDR1 SGHAT, CDR2 FQNNGV.

V gene TRBV5-1 combines with J gene TRBJ2-5; 14 nucleotides match TRBD2. Germline V lookup: CDR1 SGHRS, CDR2 YFSETQ. J was trimmed by 5 bases and V by 3 bases; bases with no gene match: 9. CDR3 length: 17 amino acids. CDR3 coding DNA: TGCGCCAGCAGCTACGGGACTAGCGGGAGACGACGGGAGACCCAGTACTTC. Amino acids: CASSYGTSGRRRETQYF.

The rearrangement uses TRBV20-1 and TRBJ2-3, with D possibly being TRBD2 (5 bases). This CDR3 region has 13 residues. From germline, CDR1 is DFQATT and CDR2 SNEGSKA (reference sequence). The ends were cut back, 0 bases at V and 6 bases at J, with 10 bases in the middle. The DNA of the CDR3 is TGCAGTGCTAGAGATGCTAGCAAGGATACGCAGTATTTT. Translation: CSARDASKDTQYF.

This clonotype was picked up a small number of times. The chain links TRBV28 to TRBJ1-4; D remains unclear. Per germline, CDR1 MDHEN and CDR2 SYDVKM. The CDR3 runs to 13 residues. The CDR3 DNA is TGTGGGAGGAGGAACGCCCATGAAGAAAAACTGTTTTTT. Its translation: CGRRNAHEEKLFF.

The sample holds a few counts of this clonotype. The chain couples TRBV10-3 to TRBJ1-6; D is ambiguous. V shed 8 bases and J shed 5 bases, with 10 bases lying between them. The CDR3 spans 13 residues. Germline lookup yields CDR1 ENHRY and CDR2 SYGVKD. CDR3 coding DNA: TGTGCCATCCGCCCAGGCGATAATTCACCCCTCCACTTT. Translation: CAIRPGDNSPLHF.

This chain connects TRBV7-9 to TRBJ2-5; TRBD1 matches at 10 bases. Germline loops: CDR1 SEHNR, CDR2 FQNEAQ (reference sequence). J lost 5 bases, V lost 5 bases, and 11 bases had no gene match. The CDR3 contains 16 residues. The CDR3 DNA sequence: TGTGCCAGCAGCCTCGGACAGGGGGAGTTGTCGGAGACCCAGTACTTC. This gives the protein CASSLGQGELSETQYF.

In this sample, this clonotype turned up a few times. This chain links TRBV20-1 with TRBJ2-4; TRBD1 matches at 7 bases. This CDR3 region has 13 residues. V shed 3 bases, J shed 5 bases, and the junction held 4 bases outside the gene matches. From germline, CDR1 is DFQATT and CDR2 SNEGSKA (reference sequence). The CDR3 here is CSARRQGENIQYF. CDR3 nucleotide sequence: TGCAGTGCTAGGAGACAGGGTGAAAACATTCAGTACTTC.

This clonotype came up once. The V and J genes are TRBV7-8 and TRBJ2-5; 10 nucleotides align to TRBD1. CDR3 length: 19 amino acids. V lost 7 bases to trimming and J lost 1 base; unmatched junction nucleotides: 18. Germline values: CDR1 SGHVS, CDR2 FQNEAQ. Here the CDR3 DNA reads TGTGCCAGCAAGAGAACCGGGACAGGGGTTCCCCTATTCCAAGAGACCCAGTACTTC. This translates into CASKRTGTGVPLFQETQYF.

This clonotype was observed a few times. The V call is TRBV5-1, the J call TRBJ2-2; D unresolved. Trimming cost V 0 bases and J 3 bases, with 9 bases left between them. From germline, CDR1 is SGHRS and CDR2 YFSETQ. This CDR3 comprises 15 residues. CDR3 sequence reads: CASSLEGGDTGELFF. CDR3 nucleotides: TGCGCCAGCAGCTTGGAAGGTGGGGACACCGGGGAGCTGTTTTTT.

This rearrangement joins TRBV12-3 or TRBV12-4 to TRBJ1-4, with D possibly being TRBD1 (6 bases). CDR3 length equals 15 residues. V lost 6 bases and J lost 8, with 19 bases in between. The chain's CDR3 is CASRSSKGVLEKLFF. CDR3 DNA sequence: TGTGCCAGCAGGTCCTCGAAGGGGGTTTTGGAAAAACTGTTTTTT.

The V and J genes are TRBV30 and TRBJ2-1; D is uncertain. The CDR3 is 13 amino acids. The germline CDR1 and CDR2 sequences are GTSNPN and SVGIG (reference sequence). Trimming left V 2 bases short and J 4 bases short, with 9 bases between. The DNA of the CDR3 is TGTGCCTGGAGTCTGGACCATTACAATGAGCAGTTCTTC. Protein sequence: CAWSLDHYNEQFF. The entire variable domain, with the rest obtained from reference TRBV30 and TRBJ2-1, is as follows: SQTIHQWPATLVQPVGSPLSLECTVEGTSNPNLYWYRQAAGRGLQLLFYSVGIGQISSEVPQNLSASRPQDRQFILSSKKLLLSDSGFYLCAWSLDHYNEQFFGPGTRLTVL.

This clonotype was counted between two and nine times. This sequence joins TRBV3-1 and TRBJ2-7; 9 nucleotides agree with TRBD1. The CDR3 is 14 amino acids. J lost 6 bases, V lost 2 bases, and 5 bases had no gene match. Per germline, CDR1 LGHDT and CDR2 YNNKEL (reference sequence). CDR3 loop: CASSQPGQGSEQYF. CDR3 DNA: TGTGCCAGCAGCCAACCGGGACAGGGATCCGAGCAGTACTTC.

Only a few counts were recorded for this clonotype. The gene calls are TRBV4-2 and TRBJ2-1; 9 bases are a match to TRBD1. Germline V gene sequence: CDR1 LGHNA, CDR2 YNFKEQ. Losses at the gene ends were 2 bases for V and 5 bases for J; bases not matched to a gene: 7. This CDR3 spans 16 amino acids. The CDR3 sequence is CASSQWWTGADNEQFF. CDR3 DNA: TGTGCCAGCAGCCAATGGTGGACAGGGGCAGACAATGAGCAGTTCTTC.

This clonotype was detected ten times or more. CDR3 residues: CASSRGLAVYNEQFF. The CDR3 DNA follows: TGTGCCAGCAGCCGGGGACTAGCGGTCTACAATGAGCAGTTCTTC. J is TRBJ2-1 and V is TRBV5-5, with 11 nucleotides matching TRBD2. This CDR3 has 15 amino acids. Germline V CDR1 and CDR2: SGHKS, YYEKEE (reference sequence). The V gene end was trimmed by 4 bases and the J gene end by 3 bases; junction bases not matched to a gene: 3. Based on the CDR3 plus reference TRBV5-5 and TRBJ2-1, the full variable domain is DAGVTQSPTHLIKTRGQQVTLRCSPISGHKSVSWYQQVLGQGPQFIFQYYEKEERGRGNFPDRFSARQFPNYSSELNVNALLLGDSALYLCASSRGLAVYNEQFFGPGTRLTVL.

This clonotype was picked up a small number of times. The chain carries TRBV5-6 and TRBJ2-1; D is undetermined. Germline V gene lookup returns CDR1 SGHDT and CDR2 YYEEEE. V was pared by 4 bases and J by 3 bases, with 17 bases between. The CDR3 covers 16 residues. DNA for the CDR3: TGTGCCAGCAGCCTTGGACCCGCGGTAGACTACAATGAGCAGTTCTTC. Protein product: CASSLGPAVDYNEQFF.

Only a few counts were recorded for this clonotype. The rearrangement links TRBV29-1 to TRBJ1-1; a weak D match, TRBD1 (5 bases). The CDR3 consists of 13 residues. V was pared by 4 bases and J by 1 base, with 10 bases between. CDR1 and CDR2 (germline): SQVTM, ANQGSEA. CDR3 in DNA: TGCAGCGTTGTGGTGCAGGGGAACACTGAAGCTTTCTTT. Residues: CSVVVQGNTEAFF.

The genes are TRBV5-5 and TRBJ2-7, with D uncertain. The germline V and J ends were trimmed by 3 bases and 0 bases, with 13 bases remaining between them. Germline CDR1 SGHKS, CDR2 YYEKEE (reference sequence). The CDR3 runs 15 residues. The DNA for the CDR3 is TGTGCCAGCAGCTCCCGACCGAGTACCTCCTACGAGCAGTACTTC. Protein sequence: CASSSRPSTSYEQYF.

This clonotype was recorded a few times. The chain carries TRBV2 and TRBJ2-1; tentatively, D is TRBD2 (5 bases). Germline V CDR1 and CDR2: SNHLY, FYNNEI. The CDR3 has 13 amino acids. V lost 8 bases and J lost 4, with 12 bases in between. The CDR3 region has the DNA TGTGCCAGCCATCCGGGGAGATACAATGAGCAGTTCTTC. Its protein is CASHPGRYNEQFF.

The J gene is TRBJ2-3, the V gene TRBV28; no definite D call. This CDR3 is built from 12 residues. Germline lookup yields CDR1 MDHEN and CDR2 SYDVKM. The V gene lost 5 bases and the J gene lost 4 bases, with 7 bases spanning the gap. The CDR3 nucleotides read TGTGCCAGCAGTATCCTCGCAGATACGCAGTATTTT. Its translation: CASSILADTQYF.

The sample holds a few counts of this clonotype. The chain links TRBV7-2 to TRBJ2-1; TRBD2 might be the D (6 bases). V shed 6 bases and J shed 6 bases, with 18 bases lying between them. The length of the CDR3 is 15 residues. Germline CDR1 and CDR2: SGHTA and FQGNSA. DNA for the CDR3: TGTGCCAGCAGAGCTAGCGTATCAAATCCCAATGAGCAGTTCTTC. It is translated as CASRASVSNPNEQFF.

This clonotype was detected a few times. The CDR3 is CASSERRLAGGLEETQYF. For the CDR3, the DNA is TGCGCCAGCAGTGAGCGGAGACTAGCGGGAGGATTGGAAGAGACCCAGTACTTC. The V gene is TRBV10-1, the J gene TRBJ2-5, with 13 bases identical to TRBD2. Germline V gene data show CDR1 as WNHNN and CDR2 as SYGVQD (reference sequence). Trimming cost V 2 bases and J 3 bases; bases outside gene matches: 9. The CDR3 has 18 residues.

The gene calls are TRBV20-1 and TRBJ2-1, with D uncertain. The CDR3 runs to 17 residues. Trimming took off 4 bases at V and 2 bases at J, with 21 bases between the two ends. Germline V lookup: CDR1 DFQATT, CDR2 SNEGSKA (reference sequence). The CDR3 protein is CSAIGLVSFKTYNEQFF. For the CDR3, the DNA is TGCAGTGCTATCGGCCTTGTCAGTTTTAAAACCTACAATGAGCAGTTCTTC.

The V gene is TRBV29-1, the J gene TRBJ1-3; D unresolved. Trimming cost V 7 bases and J 4 bases, with 8 bases left between them. CDR1 and CDR2 from the germline V gene are SQVTM and ANQGSEA. This CDR3 is 11 amino acids long. In nucleotides, the CDR3 is TGCAGCGGAGGGCTCGGAAACACCATATATTTT. Translating it yields CSGGLGNTIYF.